The 14 T cell receptor beta chains below all came from one sample that was sequenced in a study of cytomegalovirus exposure and HLA in healthy donors. The repertoire was sequenced with immunoSEQ multiplex PCR; TCRdb's copy has only in-frame clones and lacks some. The sample has about 160,000 clones, roughly nine tenths seen once; the top ten hold around 3.8%. The sample comprised PBMCs. All receptors come from a young man in good health and CMV-seropositive.

The rearrangement joins TRBV2 to TRBJ2-7, with 12 positions matching TRBD2. The V and J ends lost 6 bases and 3 bases, in that order; junction bases with no gene match: 3. Looked up from germline, CDR1 is SNHLY and CDR2 is FYNNEI. This CDR3 region has 14 residues. CDR3 nucleotides: TGTGCCAGCAGGCTAGCGGGGGGGGGCTACGAGCAGTACTTC. Protein product: CASRLAGGGYEQYF. Complete variable domain (other parts from reference TRBV2 and TRBJ2-7): EPEVTQTPSHQVTQMGQEVILRCVPISNHLYFYWYRQILGQKVEFLVSFYNNEISEKSEIFDDQFSVERPDGSNFTLKIRSTKLEDSAMYFCASRLAGGGYEQYFGPGTRLTVT.

J is TRBJ2-5 and V is TRBV7-2, with D unclear. The CDR3 extends over 14 amino acids. V dropped 2 bases and J dropped 1 base, with 8 bases sitting between them. Looked up from germline, CDR1 is SGHTA and CDR2 is FQGNSA. The CDR3 region has the DNA TGTGCCAGCAGCTTATGGTCGAGCCAAGAGACCCAGTACTTC. Protein: CASSLWSSQETQYF.

This chain connects TRBV5-1 to TRBJ2-3; D is undetermined. Trimming stripped 1 base from V and 2 bases from J, with 14 bases between. The CDR3 runs to 16 residues. Germline CDR1 reads SGHRS; CDR2 reads YFSETQ. The CDR3 DNA follows: TGCGCCAGCAGCTTGTGGGCCCGTTTTGTCACAGATACGCAGTATTTT. Translation: CASSLWARFVTDTQYF.

This clone was recorded a few times. The chain is built from TRBV4-1 and TRBJ2-7; D possibly corresponds to TRBD2 (5 bases). The germline V gene encodes CDR1 MGHRA and CDR2 YSYEKL. V lost 0 bases and J lost 3, with 12 bases in between. The CDR3 extends over 15 amino acids. CDR3 protein: CASSQDPQRSYEQYF. The DNA for the CDR3 is TGCGCCAGCAGCCAAGATCCTCAGCGGAGCTACGAGCAGTACTTC.

The chain links TRBV2 to TRBJ2-3, with D possibly being TRBD2 (6 bases). V lost 6 bases, J lost 0 bases, and 13 bases lay in between. This CDR3 contains 15 residues. CDR1 and CDR2 from the germline V gene are SNHLY and FYNNEI. The CDR3 nucleotides are TGTGCCAGCAGACGGACCGGGACTAGCACAGATACGCAGTATTTT. Its protein product is CASRRTGTSTDTQYF.

This CDR3 reads CASSFGTGFRTEAFF. For the CDR3, the DNA is TGTGCCAGCAGTTTTGGGACAGGGTTCAGGACTGAAGCTTTCTTT. The rearrangement joins TRBV27 to TRBJ1-1; 9 bases are a match to TRBD1. The germline gives CDR1 MNHEY, CDR2 SMNVEV (reference sequence). This CDR3 is 15 amino acids long. V was clipped by 3 bases and J by 5 bases; unmatched bases: 7.

The chain joins TRBV6-1 to TRBJ1-1; TRBD1 is a possible D gene (5 bases). Trimming removed 2 bases from V and 8 bases from J, with 9 bases in between. This CDR3 is 12 amino acids long. Germline loops: CDR1 MNHNS, CDR2 SASEGT. CDR3 sequence (DNA): TGTGCCAGCAGTGAATACCCAGGGGAAGCTTTCTTT. Translated, it gives CASSEYPGEAFF.

This chain joins TRBV18 and TRBJ1-1; D call uncertain. Germline V gene data show CDR1 as KGHSH and CDR2 as LQKENI. V shed 2 bases and J shed 0 bases, with 13 bases lying between them. CDR3 length: 16 amino acids. In nucleotides, the CDR3 is TGTGCCAGCTCACCAGCCCTCCGCGGGGTGAACACTGAAGCTTTCTTT. Translation gives CASSPALRGVNTEAFF.

The CDR3 reads CASSERDWNTGELFF. The CDR3, as DNA: TGTGCCAGCAGTGAACGGGACTGGAACACCGGGGAGCTGTTTTTT. This chain links TRBV6-1 with TRBJ2-2; TRBD2 is a possible D gene (6 bases). Per germline, CDR1 MNHNS and CDR2 SASEGT. V was clipped by 2 bases and J by 1 base, with 8 bases between them. CDR3 length equals 15 residues.

V is TRBV11-2 and J is TRBJ2-3; 10 nucleotides line up with TRBD2. The CDR3 is made up of 15 amino acids. Germline-derived CDR1 and CDR2 are SGHAT and FQNNGV. Trimming cost V 4 bases and J 5 bases; bases outside gene matches: 6. The DNA for the CDR3 is TGTGCCAGCAGCTCAAGCGGGAGGGATGGAGATACGCAGTATTTT. Amino acid sequence: CASSSSGRDGDTQYF.

The chain joins TRBV27 to TRBJ2-1; TRBD1 matches at 7 bases. J gave up 5 bases and V 7 bases, and 11 bases lay outside the gene matches. Germline CDR1 reads MNHEY; CDR2 reads SMNVEV (reference sequence). The CDR3 spans 15 residues. This chain's CDR3 is CASTQGQNTHNEQFF. In DNA, the CDR3 is TGTGCCAGCACCCAGGGACAGAACACCCACAATGAGCAGTTCTTC.

This chain joins TRBV2 and TRBJ1-4; the match to TRBD1 covers 8 bases. The trim removed 4 bases at V and 3 bases at J, leaving 1 base unmatched. The CDR3 extends over 14 amino acids. Germline-derived CDR1 and CDR2 are SNHLY and FYNNEI. CDR3 in DNA: TGTGCCAGCAGTGCAGGGGGCTCTAATGAAAAACTGTTTTTT. Its translation: CASSAGGSNEKLFF.

The rearrangement uses TRBV7-6 and TRBJ2-3, with TRBD2 matching over 8 bases. Germline V gives CDR1 SGHVS, CDR2 FNYEAQ. Unmatched junction bases numbered 4, after V lost 5 bases and J lost 6 bases. The CDR3 is 13 residues long. CDR3 sequence reads: CASSNGGADTQYF. The CDR3 bases are TGTGCCAGCAGCAACGGGGGGGCGGATACGCAGTATTTT.

CDR3 nucleotide sequence: TGTGCCAGCAGCCAAGTCAGGGCTGAAGCTTTCTTT. This gives the protein CASSQVRAEAFF. The V and J genes are TRBV14 and TRBJ1-1, with D possibly matching TRBD1 (5 bases). The CDR3 extends over 12 amino acids. Per the germline V gene, CDR1 is SGHDN and CDR2 is FVKESK. V dropped 1 base and J dropped 6 bases, with 6 bases sitting between them.